The rows below give T cell receptor beta chains drawn from one sample of a study of T cell changes during pregnancy in multiple sclerosis. Some clones are missing from TCRdb's copy, which holds only in-frame ones; the method was immunoSEQ multiplex PCR. The sample has over 60,000 clones, roughly nine tenths seen once. The sequences come from peripheral blood, collected in the third trimester of pregnancy. These receptors all come from a female donor in good health, enrolled as a control in a pregnancy study. Both conserved end residues are part of each CDR3. The D gene is left open where the match is weak. Where a row states a size, it is once, few, many or the class of an expanded clone; other rows omit it.

d_call j_call v_call clone_size cdr3_nt cdr3_aa
. TRBJ2-1 TRBV19 . TGTGCCAGTAGTATAGGTCAGGGGACCTTATTATACAATGAGCAGTTCTTC CASSIGQGTLLYNEQFF
TRBD1 TRBJ1-5 TRBV7-2 . TGTGCCAGCAGCGTTGGACAGGGCAATCAGCCCCAGCATTTT CASSVGQGNQPQHF
TRBD1 TRBJ1-4 TRBV15 . TGTGCCACCAGCAGAGAAACAGGGGATGAAAAACTGTTTTTT CATSRETGDEKLFF
. TRBJ1-5 TRBV19 . TGTGCCAGTAGTATACGGCGGGTCTCGGGGGATAGCAATCAGCCCCAGCATTTT CASSIRRVSGDSNQPQHF
TRBD1 TRBJ1-3 TRBV2 . TGTGCCACCGGACAGGGCTCCTCTACCACGCGAAACACCATATATTTT CATGQGSSTTRNTIYF
. TRBJ1-2 TRBV15 . TGTGCCACCAGCAGAGATCTTACCCAGAACTATGGCTACACCTTC CATSRDLTQNYGYTF
TRBD2 TRBJ2-3 TRBV7-2 . TGTGCCAGCAGCTTAAGTGCGGGAGACCCAGATACGCAGTATTTT CASSLSAGDPDTQYF
. TRBJ1-3 TRBV5-1 . TGCGCCAGCAGCTCCGACAGACGCACCATATATTTT CASSSDRRTIYF
. TRBJ2-1 TRBV27 . TGTGCCAGCAGTTTCGAAGGTCGGGGCAATGAGCAGTTCTTC CASSFEGRGNEQFF
. TRBJ1-4 TRBV2 . TGTGCCAGCAGCCAAAGAAGGGGTAATGAAAAACTGTTTTTT CASSQRRGNEKLFF
. TRBJ2-7 TRBV30 . TGTGCCTGGAGTGTACAACGGGAAGGCGAGCAGTACTTC CAWSVQREGEQYF
. TRBJ2-1 TRBV7-6 . TGTGCCAGCAGCACCGGGACTCGAGAGCAGTTCTTC CASSTGTREQFF
TRBD1 TRBJ2-2 TRBV7-8 . TGTGCCAGCAGCGGACCGGGACAGGGGGCCACCGGGGAGCTGTTTTTT CASSGPGQGATGELFF
. TRBJ1-3 TRBV10-3 . TGTGCCATCAGTGGGACATCTGGAAACACCATATATTTT CAISGTSGNTIYF
. TRBJ1-5 TRBV6-1 once TGTGCCAGCAAGCGCTCAGCAGGGCGTCCCCAGGCCCAGCATTTT CASKRSAGRPQAQHF
. TRBJ2-1 TRBV4-1 . TGCGCCAGCAGCCAAGATGGTGGCAGGGGAGAAAATGAGCAGTTCTTC CASSQDGGRGENEQFF
. TRBJ1-2 TRBV20-1 . TGCAGTGCTCCAGGCTATGGCTACACCTTC CSAPGYGYTF
TRBD2 TRBJ2-3 TRBV27 once TGTGCCAGCACCTTCGGGGGGGGCACAGATACGCAGTATTTT CASTFGGGTDTQYF
. TRBJ2-2 TRBV11-2 . TGTGCCAGCAGCCTACAGGGGGGGATCGGGGAGCTGTTTTTT CASSLQGGIGELFF
TRBD1 TRBJ1-1 TRBV5-4 . TGTGCCAGCAGCTTGGGAGGGGGCAAGTTCGGTGAAGCTTTCTTT CASSLGGGKFGEAFF
. TRBJ1-2 TRBV4-2 . TGTGCCAGCAGCCAAGATACGGCGCAGGGATGGCTTAATGGCTACGGCTTC CASSQDTAQGWLNGYGF
TRBD1 TRBJ1-2 TRBV7-8 . TGTGCCAGCAGGGACAGGTGGGATCTCTATGGCTACACCTTC CASRDRWDLYGYTF
TRBD1 TRBJ2-7 TRBV5-4 . TGTGCCAGCAGCCCCAGGGACAGGACCTACGAGCAGTACTTC CASSPRDRTYEQYF
. TRBJ1-3 TRBV21-1 . TGTGCCACCCCCCCAGGGCAAGGAAACACCATATATTTT CATPPGQGNTIYF
TRBD1 TRBJ1-1 TRBV6-4 . TGTGCCAGCAGGCGACAGGGCACGAACACTGAAGCTTTCTTT CASRRQGTNTEAFF
TRBD1 TRBJ1-2 TRBV18 . TGTGCCAGCTCACCCGGGTGGGACAGGGTACCGAATGGCTACACCTTC CASSPGWDRVPNGYTF
TRBD1 TRBJ2-3 TRBV5-1 . TGCGCCAGCAGCTTGGTACCGATAAGACAGGGCGATACGCAGTATTTT CASSLVPIRQGDTQYF
. TRBJ2-7 TRBV11-3 . TGTGCCAGCAGCCCACCGGGGAGCCGACAGGTTTTTTGTTCCTACGAGCAGTACTTC CASSPPGSRQVFCSYEQYF
TRBD2 TRBJ2-1 TRBV19 . TGTGCCAGTAGTAGAGCGGGGGCCAATGAGCAGTTCTTC CASSRAGANEQFF
. TRBJ2-2 TRBV6-6 once TGTGCCAGCAGTCTAGGGGTCTTCAACACCGGGGAGCTGTTTTTT CASSLGVFNTGELFF
TRBD2 TRBJ2-1 TRBV11-2 . TGTGCCAGCAGCTTAGATCTAGTAGCGGGAGTCCCAGATGAGCAGTTCTTC CASSLDLVAGVPDEQFF
. TRBJ1-3 TRBV7-9 . TGTGCCAGCAGCTGGGGGCTGGGACCCTCTGGAAACACCATATATTTT CASSWGLGPSGNTIYF
. TRBJ2-7 TRBV7-2 once TGTGCCAGCAGCTTAGTCTCGGGGGATAGCTACGAGCAGTACTTC CASSLVSGDSYEQYF
TRBD2 TRBJ2-3 TRBV11-2 once TGTGCCAGCAGCTTAGGAGGCGGGAGGATCACAGATACGCAGTATTTT CASSLGGGRITDTQYF
TRBD2 TRBJ2-5 TRBV6-5 . TGTGCCAGCAGTTACGCGGGAGGAATGGAGACCCAGTACTTC CASSYAGGMETQYF
. TRBJ2-2 TRBV5-1 . TGCGCCAGCAGCTTAGGCAGGCGGAACACCGGGGAGCTGTTTTTT CASSLGRRNTGELFF
. TRBJ1-1 TRBV15 . TGTGCCACCAGCAGAGATAGGCAGGAGAACACTGAAGCTTTCTTT CATSRDRQENTEAFF
TRBD1 TRBJ1-5 TRBV7-9 few TGTGCCAGCAGCCTTGGACAGGGCGATCAGCCCCAGCATTTT CASSLGQGDQPQHF
. TRBJ1-2 TRBV4-3 . TGCGCCGATCCTGACAGAAGATTCCATTGTAACTATGGCTACACCTTC CADPDRRFHCNYGYTF
. TRBJ2-3 TRBV5-4 once TGTGCCAGCAGCTTGTCGACTCCTAGCACAGATACGCAGTATTTT CASSLSTPSTDTQYF
. TRBJ1-3 TRBV5-1 . TGCGCCAGCAGCTTGGTGGCGGACTCTGGAAACACCATATATTTT CASSLVADSGNTIYF
. TRBJ1-1 TRBV30 . TGTGCCGCGGGGCAGGGAGGGAACACTGAAGCTTTCTTT CAAGQGGNTEAFF
TRBD2 TRBJ2-1 TRBV11-2 . TGTGCCAGCAGCGCAAGACTAGCCGCAGACCTCTACAATGAGCAGTTCTTC CASSARLAADLYNEQFF